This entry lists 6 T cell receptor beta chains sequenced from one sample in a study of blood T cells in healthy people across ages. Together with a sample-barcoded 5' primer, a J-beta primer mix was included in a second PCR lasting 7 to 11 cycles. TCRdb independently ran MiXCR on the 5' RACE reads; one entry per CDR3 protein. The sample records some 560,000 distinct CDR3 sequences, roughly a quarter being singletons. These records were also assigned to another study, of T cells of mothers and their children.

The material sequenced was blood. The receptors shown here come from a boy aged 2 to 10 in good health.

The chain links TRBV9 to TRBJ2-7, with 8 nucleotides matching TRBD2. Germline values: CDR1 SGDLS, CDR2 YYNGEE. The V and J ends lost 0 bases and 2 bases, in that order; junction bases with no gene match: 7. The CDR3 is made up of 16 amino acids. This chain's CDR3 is CASSVGVAGPPYEQYF. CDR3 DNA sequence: TGTGCCAGCAGCGTAGGAGTAGCGGGGCCACCCTACGAGCAGTACTTC.

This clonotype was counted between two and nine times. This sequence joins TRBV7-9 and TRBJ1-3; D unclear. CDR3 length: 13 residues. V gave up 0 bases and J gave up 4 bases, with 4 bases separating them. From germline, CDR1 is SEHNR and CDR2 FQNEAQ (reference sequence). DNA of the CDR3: TGTGCCAGCAGCTTAGCGACGGGAAACACCATATATTTT. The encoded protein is CASSLATGNTIYF.

The CDR3: CASSLAPTGGPWETQYF. The CDR3 coding sequence is TGTGCCAGCAGCTTAGCGCCAACGGGAGGGCCATGGGAGACCCAGTACTTC. This chain joins TRBV7-8 and TRBJ2-5, with 8 bases fitting TRBD2. CDR1 is SGHVS, CDR2 FQNEAQ, per germline. J was trimmed by 5 bases and V by 0 bases; bases with no gene match: 11. The CDR3 covers 17 residues.

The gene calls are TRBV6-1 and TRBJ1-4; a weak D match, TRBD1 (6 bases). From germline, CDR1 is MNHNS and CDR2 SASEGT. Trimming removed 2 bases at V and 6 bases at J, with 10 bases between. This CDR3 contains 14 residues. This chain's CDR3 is CASSELRGDEKLFF. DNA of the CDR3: TGTGCCAGCAGTGAATTGAGGGGGGATGAAAAACTGTTTTTT.

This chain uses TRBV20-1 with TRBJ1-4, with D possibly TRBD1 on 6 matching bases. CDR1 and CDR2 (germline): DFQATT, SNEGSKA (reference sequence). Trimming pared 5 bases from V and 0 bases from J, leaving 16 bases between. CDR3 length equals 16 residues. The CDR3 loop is CSAVSDRSATNEKLFF. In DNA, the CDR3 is TGCAGTGCTGTCTCCGACAGGAGCGCAACTAATGAAAAACTGTTTTTT.

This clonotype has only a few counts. Here the CDR3 DNA reads TGCGCCAGCAGCTTGGAATGGGGACCCTGGGGCTACACCTTC. This encodes CASSLEWGPWGYTF. The chain recombines TRBV5-1 with TRBJ1-2; possibly TRBD1 for D (5 bases). V lost 0 bases and J 8 bases, leaving 14 bases between the germline ends. Germline assignment: CDR1 SGHRS and CDR2 YFSETQ. The length of the CDR3 is 14 residues.